This TCR beta chain was identified during a study of blood T cell repertoires in COVID-19 (dated by TCRdb to about 2020). Regarding the complete study: Collaborator samples came from the United States, Italy and Spain and covered acute and convalescent phases of COVID-19. The material from the prospective study consisted of cDNA or gDNA derived from T cells, B-cell-depleted T cells, or PBMCs. Subjects who had been exposed to COVID-19, were actively infected with it, or had recovered from it provided the deeply sampled blood TCRbeta repertoires that made up the dataset. The repertoires were made available in a free public database intended to serve as a resource for research on the immune response to SARS-CoV-2. Samples were obtained from the ongoing ImmuneRACE study (first 160 participants) and from some 1,300 subjects provided by 6 global collaborators. The sample metadata nearly always contained a de-identified subject ID, COVID-19 status, age in years and sex. HLA class I and class II types, where available, came from metadata supplied by the sample provider rather than from assay-based typing.

As concerns this clone: Its recognized antigen is unknown. No base-level quality is on record; no much larger clone is a single base apart.

Points the paper makes about the study in general: The quantity of clinical and demographic metadata differed by source and by participant and was supplied without curation.

The collaborating institutions used their own protocols to collect whole blood in K2EDTA tubes. For TCRbeta analysis, collaborators shipped samples in one of three forms: frozen whole blood, isolated PBMCs, or DNA extracted from either of those sample types. Trimming costs V 3 bases and J 0 bases, and their ends lie 9 bases apart. The CDR3 goes from the cysteine to the phenylalanine over 13 residues. The retained sequence is limited to the CDR3, 39 bases, with the frame set at the first base. Per the germline V gene (reference sequence), GTSNPN is the CDR1 and SVGIG is the CDR2. TCRbeta CDR3 regions were amplified from genomic DNA using the immunoSEQ Assay, a bias-controlled multiplex PCR. The study's own analysis went as follows. Nucleated cell counts per sample were estimated from amplification of reference gene primers within the assay. Sequence reads were collapsed and filtered to measure the absolute abundance of every unique TCRbeta CDR3 rearrangement. For each sample, productive Simpson clonality was calculated by taking the square root of Simpson's diversity index across productive rearrangements. Sourced from immuneACCESS, this table was stored by TCRdb with only in-frame sequences that have V and J called. A share of the clones is absent; for the studies checked, an unresolved V gene accounts for under half, and the remainder has no known explanation. For V, J and clone size, that table is used; D and trimming come from the DNA. The sample yields around 150,000 clones; around 90% were counted once. Jointly, the top ten make up about 4.1% of the sample.

The sequenced sample consisted of peripheral blood. Recombination connected TRBV30 to TRBJ2-7; the D gene remains uncertain. The TCR originated in a woman aged 55-69 years with active or convalescent COVID-19. Read as DNA, the sequence is TGTGCCTGGAGCGTAAGCAACTCCTACGAGCAGTACTTC. This yields the protein CAWSVSNSYEQYF.